These 32 T cell receptor beta chains originate from one sample sequenced in a study of blood T cells in healthy people across ages. Then a second PCR, running about 6 to 12 cycles, was carried out with a sample-barcoded 5' primer and a J-beta primer mix. TCRdb redid the calling of the 5' RACE reads with MiXCR, one entry per CDR3 protein. Of roughly 2 million distinct CDR3 sequences listed, 40% to 55% are singletons. Input material: blood. Receptor source: a middle-aged woman in good health.

This clonotype was observed once. As DNA, the CDR3 is TGCAGTGCCATCACCGGGCCAGGCGGCGGGGGGGCACAGGTAGATACGCAGTATTTT. This sequence encodes CSAITGPGGGGAQVDTQYF. The chain uses TRBV20-1 and TRBJ2-3; TRBD2 matches at 9 bases. Looked up from germline, CDR1 is DFQATT and CDR2 is SNEGSKA (reference sequence). J lost 5 bases, V lost 6 bases, and 24 bases had no gene match. The CDR3 runs to 19 residues.

V gene TRBV6-1 combines with J gene TRBJ2-7; D is possibly TRBD1 (5 bases). The germline V gene encodes CDR1 MNHNS and CDR2 SASEGT. V was shortened by 4 bases and J by 1 base, with 8 bases between the two germline ends. The CDR3 extends over 13 amino acids. The DNA for the CDR3 is TGTGCCAGCAGTGGACAGTATTCCTACGAGCAGTACTTC. It yields the protein CASSGQYSYEQYF.

The V and J genes are TRBV5-1 and TRBJ2-1; 7 bases line up with TRBD1. This CDR3 has 13 residues. Germline V lookup: CDR1 SGHRS, CDR2 YFSETQ. V lost 7 bases to trimming and J lost 5 bases; unmatched junction nucleotides: 6. CDR3 sequence (DNA): TGCGCCAGCCGCGACAGGGCGGACAATGAGCAGTTCTTC. The encoded protein is CASRDRADNEQFF.

The chain links TRBV4-3 to TRBJ1-2, with 7 bases lining up with TRBD1. This CDR3 contains 16 residues. V lost 0 bases, J lost 4 bases, and 8 bases stayed unmatched. CDR1 is LGHNA, CDR2 YSLEER, per germline. Here the CDR3 DNA reads TGCGCCAGCAGCCAAGAAGGGGGACAGCTAACCTATGGCTACACCTTC. Its translation: CASSQEGGQLTYGYTF.

On this clonotype: The germline gene is not matched at one end of the junction; a read error may be the cause. This rearrangement joins TRBV24-1 to TRBJ2-3; 10 bases match TRBD1. The CDR3 is 16 amino acids. Looked up from germline, CDR1 is KGHDR and CDR2 is SFDVKD. The DNA of the CDR3 is TGTGCCACCAGTGACACCGGGACAGGGGTGACAGATACGCGGTATTTT. As protein: CATSDTGTGVTDTRYF.

The chain uses TRBV29-1 and TRBJ2-4; 7 bases are shared with TRBD1. The J call may be incorrect, as the DNA end agrees better with TRBJ2-7. The V gene's germline CDR1 is SQVTM and CDR2 ANQGSEA. The CDR3 has 12 residues. DNA for the CDR3: TGCAGCGTTACACTGACAGGGAACGAGCAGTACTTC. Translating gives CSVTLTGNEQYF.

This rearrangement joins TRBV6-1 to TRBJ2-4; the D is unclear. CDR1 is MNHNS and CDR2 is SASEGT in the germline V gene. The CDR3 runs 11 residues. V lost 4 bases, J lost 9 bases, and 7 bases lay in between. The CDR3 loop reads CASSVMGIQYF. As DNA, the CDR3 is TGTGCCAGCAGTGTAATGGGCATTCAGTACTTC.

This clonotype came up many times. This sequence joins TRBV25-1 and TRBJ2-3; D is unclear. The J call could be wrong; TRBJ2-5 is a better fit for the DNA end. The CDR3 has 10 amino acids. Germline V gene sequence: CDR1 MGHDK, CDR2 SYGVNS. The CDR3 sequence: CASSGPTQYF. The CDR3 DNA reads as TGTGCCAGCAGTGGACCTACCCAGTACTTC.

The J gene is TRBJ2-4, the V gene TRBV6-6; 7 nucleotides match TRBD1. This CDR3 comprises 16 residues. In germline, CDR1 is MNHNY, CDR2 SVGAGI (reference sequence). Trimming cost V 2 bases and J 0 bases; bases outside gene matches: 4. The CDR3 DNA reads as TGTGCCAGCAGTTACCCTGGGACAGTAGCCAAAAACATTCAGTACTTC. Protein product: CASSYPGTVAKNIQYF.

This clonotype came up a few times. The chain employs TRBV5-1 and TRBJ2-7; 8 bases map to TRBD2. CDR3 length: 16 amino acids. Trimming removed 5 bases from V and 3 bases from J; junction bases left unmatched: 13. The V gene's germline CDR1 is SGHRS and CDR2 YFSETQ. The CDR3 protein is CASSNGPSGSSYEQYF. The DNA for the CDR3 is TGCGCCAGCAGTAATGGACCTAGCGGGTCCAGCTACGAGCAGTACTTC.

This clonotype has just a few counts. The V call is TRBV18, the J call TRBJ2-5; D call uncertain. V was shortened by 3 bases and J by 4 bases, with 9 bases between the two germline ends. This CDR3 has 13 amino acids. CDR1 KGHSH and CDR2 LQKENI come from the germline V gene. DNA of the CDR3: TGTGCCAGCTCACCGTTGAGTCGAGAGACCCAGTACTTC. As protein: CASSPLSRETQYF.

The chain employs TRBV5-1 and TRBJ2-5; no firm D call. This CDR3 comprises 13 residues. With 0 bases removed from V and 5 bases from J, the gap between germline ends came to 8 bases. Germline lookup yields CDR1 SGHRS and CDR2 YFSETQ. The CDR3 nucleotides read TGCGCCAGCAGCTTGGACAATTTGGAGACCCAGTACTTC. Translation gives CASSLDNLETQYF.

The CDR3 DNA is TGCAGTGCTAGAGATTATTGGGGACAGGGGAACGAGCAGTACTTC. This translates into CSARDYWGQGNEQYF. V and J are TRBV20-1 and TRBJ2-7, with 10 bases identical to TRBD1. Trimming took 0 bases from V and 5 from J; bases not matched to a gene: 7. CDR3 length equals 15 residues. Germline values: CDR1 DFQATT, CDR2 SNEGSKA (reference sequence).

This clonotype was counted a few times. V gene TRBV4-1 combines with J gene TRBJ2-1, with 7 bases identical to TRBD2. The J segment lost 11 bases and the V segment lost 4 bases, leaving 11 bases of the junction unmatched. Germline CDR1 MGHRA, CDR2 YSYEKL. The CDR3 has 14 amino acids. CDR3 DNA: TGCGCCAGCAGCCCCGGGGCGGGAGTAAGGAAGCAGTTCTTC. It translates to CASSPGAGVRKQFF.

The rearrangement joins TRBV7-8 to TRBJ2-5, with 10 bases matching TRBD2. V was clipped by 5 bases and J by 11 bases; unmatched bases: 14. Germline V gene lookup returns CDR1 SGHVS and CDR2 FQNEAQ. This CDR3 has 15 amino acids. The CDR3 sequence is CASSHRGTSENEQYF. In DNA form, the CDR3 reads TGTGCCAGCAGCCACCGCGGGACTAGCGAGAATGAGCAGTACTTC.

The table lists this clonotype with a few counts. The chain joins TRBV6-2 or TRBV6-3 to TRBJ1-2; possibly TRBD1 for D (5 bases). The CDR3 length is 13 residues. Germline-derived CDR1 and CDR2 are MNHEY and SVGEGT. V was pared by 0 bases and J by 7 bases, with 9 bases between. The CDR3 protein is CASSYSAGAGYTF. For the CDR3, the DNA is TGTGCCAGCAGTTACTCGGCCGGGGCTGGCTACACCTTC.

Worth noting for this clonotype: At one of its ends the junction is not consistent with the germline gene, which may arise from a read error. The chain uses TRBV27 and TRBJ2-1, with 8 bases lining up with TRBD2. Germline V gene sequence: CDR1 MNHEY, CDR2 SMNVEV (reference sequence). The CDR3 has 17 amino acids. The CDR3 nucleotides read TGTGCCAGCAGTTTCTATACCGGGAGGGGCAGGTACAACGAGCAGTTCTTC. Amino acid sequence: CASSFYTGRGRYNEQFF.

Only a few counts were recorded for this clonotype. The chain combines TRBV5-1 with TRBJ1-2, with 7 bases lining up with TRBD1. This CDR3 has 15 residues. J lost 2 bases, V lost 5 bases, and 9 bases had no gene match. Germline V gene data show CDR1 as SGHRS and CDR2 as YFSETQ. CDR3 nucleotide sequence: TGCGCCAGCAGGGTACAGGGGCAAGGGAACTATGGCTACACCTTC. As protein: CASRVQGQGNYGYTF. Full variable domain (outside the CDR3, taken from reference TRBV5-1 and TRBJ1-2): KAGVTQTPRYLIKTRGQQVTLSCSPISGHRSVSWYQQTPGQGLQFLFEYFSETQRNKGNFPGRFSGRQFSNSRSEMNVSTLELGDSALYLCASRVQGQGNYGYTFGSGTRLTVV.

The chain has TRBV4-3 and TRBJ2-4; the D gene is possibly TRBD1 (5 bases). The J call is uncertain, as TRBJ2-7 better fits the DNA end. CDR1 is LGHNA and CDR2 is YSLEER in the germline V gene. CDR3 length equals 16 residues. The chain's CDR3 is CASSQDRSGYQDEQYF. The CDR3 region has the DNA TGCGCCAGCAGCCAAGACCGGTCAGGGTATCAGGACGAGCAGTACTTC.

CDR3 nucleotide sequence: TGTGCCAGCAGCCCCACCTCAACGAACACCGGGGAGCTGTTTTTT. Residues: CASSPTSTNTGELFF. This sequence joins TRBV7-2 and TRBJ2-2; unclear D gene. The CDR3 spans 15 residues. CDR1 SGHTA and CDR2 FQGNSA come from the germline V gene. The ends were cut back, 5 bases at V and 0 bases at J, with 10 bases in the middle.

This clonotype was counted only a few times. The chain is built from TRBV5-5 and TRBJ1-2; the D gene is possibly TRBD1 (5 bases). This CDR3 has 15 amino acids. CDR1 is SGHKS, CDR2 YYEKEE, per germline (reference sequence). With 4 bases removed from V and 5 bases from J, the gap between germline ends came to 18 bases. The CDR3 is CASSLRLNWGYGYTF. CDR3 DNA: TGTGCCAGCAGCCTACGACTAAATTGGGGGTATGGCTACACCTTC.

This clonotype came up a few times. The CDR3 sequence is CASSQDFGGNEQFF. CDR3 sequence (DNA): TGCGCCAGCAGCCAAGATTTCGGGGGCAATGAGCAGTTCTTC. The genes are TRBV4-1 and TRBJ2-1; TRBD2 is a possible D gene (6 bases). Germline-derived CDR1 and CDR2 are MGHRA and YSYEKL. Trimming cost V 0 bases and J 6 bases, with 9 bases left between them. CDR3 length equals 14 residues.

Note on this clonotype: The junction does not match germline at one end; this may be a read error. The genes are TRBV11-2 and TRBJ2-4; D is uncertain. The CDR3 runs 16 residues. Germline CDR1 is SGHAT and CDR2 is FQNNGV. CDR3 residues: CASSLTSGLAKTIQYF. CDR3 nucleotides: TGTGCCAGCAGCTTAACCTCTGGTTTAGCCAAAACCATTCAGTACTTC.

Only one count was recorded for this clonotype. The chain employs TRBV19 and TRBJ1-5; 7 bases agree with TRBD1. This CDR3 is 14 amino acids long. Losses at the gene ends were 7 bases for V and 5 bases for J; bases not matched to a gene: 8. From germline, CDR1 is LNHDA and CDR2 SQIVND (reference sequence). CDR3: CASTRPGGHQPQHF. CDR3 DNA sequence: TGTGCCAGTACTAGGCCAGGGGGGCATCAGCCCCAGCATTTT.

This clonotype was counted between two and nine times. The chain combines TRBV29-1 with TRBJ1-2, with no clear D. Deletions cut 4 bases from V and 8 bases from J, with 14 bases between. The length of the CDR3 is 12 residues. Germline lookup yields CDR1 SQVTM and CDR2 ANQGSEA. CDR3 residues: CSVVGSSGGYTF. Written as DNA, the CDR3 is TGCAGCGTTGTAGGGTCCTCGGGAGGCTACACCTTC.

The genes are TRBV6-5 and TRBJ2-7; TRBD2 is a possible D gene (5 bases). V was cut by 4 bases and J by 2 bases, with 12 bases left in between. Looked up from germline, CDR1 is MNHEY and CDR2 is SVGAGI. CDR3 length: 14 residues. CDR3 region: CASSSLGGPYEQYF. CDR3 DNA sequence: TGTGCCAGCAGTTCCCTCGGCGGGCCCTACGAGCAGTACTTC.

V gene TRBV20-1 combines with J gene TRBJ2-7, with 14 bases matching TRBD2. J gave up 0 bases and V 1 base, and 8 bases lay outside the gene matches. Germline CDR1 reads DFQATT; CDR2 reads SNEGSKA (reference sequence). This CDR3 region has 18 residues. The CDR3 nucleotides read TGCAGTGCTAGAGTCCGGACTAGCGGGGGGAAAGACTCCTACGAGCAGTACTTC. Translation gives CSARVRTSGGKDSYEQYF.

V is TRBV20-1 and J is TRBJ1-1; TRBD1 matches 8 bases. V was pared by 5 bases and J by 5 bases, with 10 bases of the junction left unmatched. CDR3 length: 14 residues. CDR1 and CDR2 from the germline V gene are DFQATT and SNEGSKA (reference sequence). DNA of the CDR3: TGCAGTGCTCAGGACAGGGTAATTGGAACTGAAGCTTTCTTT. This translates into CSAQDRVIGTEAFF.

The chain has TRBV5-1 and TRBJ2-5, with unresolved D. CDR3 length: 14 residues. Germline lookup yields CDR1 SGHRS and CDR2 YFSETQ. V dropped 2 bases and J dropped 1 base, with 9 bases sitting between them. This CDR3 is CASSFSEIQETQYF. The DNA of the CDR3 is TGCGCCAGCAGCTTTTCAGAAATCCAAGAGACCCAGTACTTC.

This clonotype has only a few counts. The chain recombines TRBV20-1 with TRBJ2-5; the D is unclear. V lost 6 bases to trimming and J lost 2 bases, with 16 bases between them. Germline V gives CDR1 DFQATT, CDR2 SNEGSKA (reference sequence). The CDR3 runs 14 residues. This chain's CDR3 is CSATPEDTQETQYF. The DNA for the CDR3 is TGCAGTGCAACTCCTGAGGATACTCAAGAGACCCAGTACTTC.

This clonotype has just a few counts. The chain uses TRBV7-9 and TRBJ2-7; D unclear. The ends were cut back, 7 bases at V and 5 bases at J, with 18 bases in the middle. From germline, CDR1 is SEHNR and CDR2 FQNEAQ (reference sequence). The length of the CDR3 is 14 residues. CDR3 sequence reads: CASTRSVSEDEQYF. Here the CDR3 DNA reads TGTGCCAGCACCCGAAGCGTGTCGGAAGACGAGCAGTACTTC.

This chain links TRBV12-3 or TRBV12-4 with TRBJ2-4; 14 bases are shared with TRBD2. With 5 bases clipped from V and 1 base from J, the junction kept 7 bases outside the gene matches. The CDR3 has 18 amino acids. Here the CDR3 reads CASSPRTSGGTAKNIQYF. CDR3 sequence (DNA): TGTGCCAGCAGTCCTCGGACTAGCGGGGGGACCGCCAAAAACATTCAGTACTTC.